A selection of T cell receptor beta chains follows, all from one sample in a study of T cells in Graves' hyperthyroidism and ophthalmopathy. From the multiplex PCR reads, TCRdb called clonotypes with MiXCR, one entry per CDR3 protein. Among about 320,000 distinct CDR3 sequences, around a sixth were seen once, and the ten largest hold roughly 31%. What was sequenced was blood. The source is a man between 25 and 39 years old with Graves' hyperthyroidism. Both conserved end residues are part of each CDR3. The order of the fields is J gene, V gene, clone size, D gene, CDR3 protein, CDR3 DNA. The D gene is left open where the match is weak. Only part of the rows carry a size: once, few, many, or a class if the clone is expanded.

TRBJ2-5 TRBV4-1 few TRBD2 CASSQEPGLAAQETQYF TGCGCCAGCAGCCAAGAACCGGGACTAGCGGCCCAAGAGACCCAGTACTTC
TRBJ1-1 TRBV6-1 . . CASRRGGMNTEAFF TGTGCCAGCAGGCGGGGAGGCATGAACACTGAAGCTTTCTTT
TRBJ2-7 TRBV5-4 . . CASSLTGIYEQYF TGTGCCAGCAGCTTGACGGGTATCTACGAGCAGTACTTC
TRBJ2-1 TRBV5-1 many TRBD2 CASSSQTSGGYNEQFF TGCGCCAGCAGCTCACAAACTAGCGGGGGATACAATGAGCAGTTCTTC
TRBJ1-1 TRBV12-3/TRBV12-4 few TRBD1 CASSDRGDTEAFF TGTGCCAGCAGTGACAGGGGAGACACTGAAGCTTTCTTT
TRBJ2-7 TRBV30 many TRBD1 CAWSVDRVGEQYF TGTGCCTGGAGTGTAGACAGGGTTGGCGAGCAGTACTTC
TRBJ1-4 TRBV12-3/TRBV12-4 many TRBD1 CASSLGQGQANEKLFF TGTGCCAGCAGCCTTGGACAGGGGCAGGCTAATGAAAAACTGTTTTTT
TRBJ2-1 TRBV5-1 many TRBD2 CASSLAVLVAGNEQFF TGCGCCAGCAGCTTGGCCGTCCTAGTAGCGGGCAATGAGCAGTTCTTC
TRBJ1-2 TRBV5-1 . . CASSWAGDYTF TGCGCCAGCAGCTGGGCGGGCGACTACACCTTC
TRBJ1-2 TRBV3-1 . . CASSQDRHGYTF TGTGCCAGCAGCCAAGATCGTCATGGCTACACCTTC
TRBJ2-7 TRBV10-3 . . CAIGSGLKSSYEQYF TGTGCCATCGGTAGCGGACTAAAAAGCTCCTACGAGCAGTACTTC
TRBJ1-4 TRBV5-1 many . CASSRTETNEKLFF TGCGCCAGCAGCCGGACAGAAACTAATGAAAAACTGTTTTTT
TRBJ2-5 TRBV24-1 . TRBD1 CATSDRTGAGQETQYF TGTGCCACCAGTGACCGGACAGGGGCCGGGCAAGAGACCCAGTACTTC
TRBJ1-1 TRBV5-4 . . CASSLNRGDTEAFF TGTGCCAGCAGCTTAAACAGAGGGGACACTGAAGCTTTCTTT
TRBJ2-7 TRBV10-2 . . CASSEDEQYF TGCGCCAGCAGTGAGGACGAGCAGTACTTC
TRBJ2-7 TRBV3-1 many TRBD2 CASSQDTSGYEQYF TGTGCCAGCAGCCAAGACACTAGCGGGTACGAGCAGTACTTC
TRBJ2-7 TRBV6-1 few . CASSARGYEQYF TGTGCCAGCAGCGCCCGGGGATACGAGCAGTACTTC
TRBJ2-7 TRBV29-1 many TRBD2 CSVTLAGSGYEQYF TGCAGCGTTACATTAGCGGGGAGCGGCTACGAGCAGTACTTC
TRBJ2-2 TRBV7-3 many . CASSDGFNTGELFF TGTGCCAGCAGCGATGGGTTCAACACCGGGGAGCTGTTTTTT
TRBJ2-1 TRBV9 few . CASSVGGTVYNEQFF TGTGCCAGCAGCGTAGGAGGGACCGTATACAATGAGCAGTTCTTC
TRBJ2-1 TRBV5-1 many . CASSTDSGPYNEQFF TGCGCCAGCAGCACGGATTCGGGACCATACAATGAGCAGTTCTTC
TRBJ2-3 TRBV3-1 . . CASSQRPFYTQYF TGTGCCAGCAGCCAACGACCCTTTTATACGCAGTATTTT
TRBJ2-7 TRBV29-1 . TRBD1 CSVEVPGGRDYEQYF TGCAGCGTTGAAGTGCCAGGGGGCCGGGACTACGAGCAGTACTTC
TRBJ2-1 TRBV28 . TRBD1 CASSPTSTGLLEQFF TGTGCCAGCAGTCCGACCTCGACAGGGCTGCTGGAGCAGTTCTTC
TRBJ2-1 TRBV30 few . CAWREVNEQFF TGTGCCTGGAGGGAGGTCAATGAGCAGTTCTTC
TRBJ2-2 TRBV29-1 many TRBD1 CSLRQGVTGELFF TGCAGCCTTCGACAGGGTGTCACCGGGGAGCTGTTTTTT
TRBJ2-2 TRBV30 many TRBD2 CAWSVAGGDTGELFF TGTGCCTGGAGTGTAGCGGGAGGAGACACCGGGGAGCTGTTTTTT
TRBJ2-1 TRBV7-8 many . CASSLVSVGEQFF TGTGCCAGCAGCTTAGTTTCCGTGGGTGAGCAGTTCTTC
TRBJ2-2 TRBV4-2 . TRBD2 CASSRGTSNTGELFF TGTGCCAGCAGCCGGGGGACTAGCAACACCGGGGAGCTGTTTTTT
TRBJ2-3 TRBV6-1 . TRBD2 CASNLAGEGTDTQYF TGTGCCAGCAATTTAGCGGGAGAGGGAACAGATACGCAGTATTTT
TRBJ1-2 TRBV7-2 many . CASSLATLLYGYTF TGTGCCAGCAGCTTAGCGACACTTCTTTATGGCTACACCTTC
TRBJ1-1 TRBV6-2/TRBV6-3 many . CASSFMFHTEAFF TGTGCCAGCAGTTTCATGTTCCACACTGAAGCTTTCTTT
TRBJ2-5 TRBV2 many TRBD1 CASRKDRIKETQYF TGTGCCAGCAGGAAGGACAGGATTAAAGAGACCCAGTACTTC
TRBJ2-7 TRBV20-1 . . CSARGGNYEQYF TGCAGTGCTAGAGGAGGGAACTACGAGCAGTACTTC
TRBJ2-1 TRBV3-1 many TRBD2 CASSRAGGVEQFF TGTGCCAGCAGCCGAGCGGGGGGTGTTGAGCAGTTCTTC
TRBJ1-2 TRBV5-1 . . CASSTGGTDGYTF TGCGCCAGCAGCACAGGAGGGACGGATGGCTACACCTTC
TRBJ2-2 TRBV12-3/TRBV12-4 . TRBD1 CASSRDRVELFF TGTGCCAGCAGCCGGGACAGGGTCGAGCTGTTTTTT
TRBJ2-2 TRBV6-1 many TRBD2 CASSPGRKNTGELFF TGTGCCAGCAGTCCCGGGAGGAAGAACACCGGGGAGCTGTTTTTT
TRBJ1-4 TRBV5-1 few . CASSLRSGTWGEKLFF TGCGCCAGCAGCTTGAGGTCCGGGACATGGGGTGAAAAACTGTTTTTT
TRBJ2-3 TRBV6-4 many TRBD2 CASSDTAGGTDTQYF TGTGCCAGCAGTGACACAGCGGGAGGCACAGATACGCAGTATTTT
TRBJ2-3 TRBV11-2 . TRBD2 CASSFDHSGGTDTQYF TGTGCCAGCAGCTTCGATCATAGCGGGGGCACAGATACGCAGTATTTT
TRBJ2-5 TRBV5-1 many . CASSLGGALQETQYF TGCGCCAGCAGCTTGGGGGGGGCCTTACAAGAGACCCAGTACTTC
TRBJ1-3 TRBV29-1 . . CSVEEEGRGNTIYF TGCAGCGTCGAGGAAGAAGGGAGGGGAAACACCATATATTTT
TRBJ2-5 TRBV24-1 few TRBD2 CATSDSGTSGTIQYF TGTGCCACCAGTGATTCCGGGACTAGCGGGACGATACAGTACTTC
TRBJ2-3 TRBV3-1 many . CASSRRRLDTQYF TGTGCCAGCAGCCGACGCCGGTTAGATACGCAGTATTTT
TRBJ2-7 TRBV10-3 few TRBD2 CAISGTSGYSYEQYF TGTGCCATCAGTGGGACTAGCGGGTACTCCTACGAGCAGTACTTC
TRBJ1-4 TRBV7-9 . TRBD1 CASSLLGTVEKLFF TGTGCCAGCAGCCTACTGGGGACAGTTGAAAAACTGTTTTTT
TRBJ1-6 TRBV11-2 . . CASSLAGTMNSPLHF TGTGCCAGCAGCTTAGCCGGGACAATGAATTCACCCCTCCACTTT
TRBJ1-3 TRBV3-1 . . CASSRPGDTIYF TGTGCCAGCAGTCGCCCCGGAGACACCATATATTTT
TRBJ1-6 TRBV30 many TRBD1 CAWSVVTGGSSPLHF TGTGCCTGGAGTGTTGTGACAGGGGGTAGTTCACCCCTCCACTTT
TRBJ1-5 TRBV12-3/TRBV12-4 . . CASSGTPIGGQPQHF TGTGCCAGCAGCGGGACTCCCATTGGAGGTCAGCCCCAGCATTTT
TRBJ2-1 TRBV20-1 many TRBD1 CSARARTGGNEQFF TGCAGTGCTAGAGCCAGGACAGGGGGGAATGAGCAGTTCTTC